This T cell receptor (beta chain) was retrieved from a study of blood T cell repertoires in COVID-19. On the study more broadly: Samples taken during acute and convalescent COVID-19 were collected in the United States, Italy and Spain.

Study processing details: Amplification from reference gene primers served as the basis for estimated nucleated cell counts. Data came from immunoSEQ multiplex PCR; TCRdb stores just in-frame clones and leaves some out. V, J and clone size reflect that table, while D and trimming were determined from the DNA. Here the sample spans over 200,000 clones, 70% to 90% being singletons. Cohort allocation depended upon clinical history that participants reported. The CDR3 length is 17 residues. J lost 0 bases, V lost 3 bases, and 7 bases had no gene match. Germline V lookup: CDR1 MDHEN, CDR2 SYDVKM. Specimen: PBMCs or T cells enriched from blood (not recorded which). The source of this sequence is a man aged 18 to 29 who had recovered from COVID-19. V is TRBV28 and J is TRBJ1-5, with 8 bases fitting TRBD1. CDR3 residues: CASSFPDRVDSNQPQHF. CDR3 DNA sequence: TGTGCCAGCAGTTTTCCGGACAGGGTCGATAGCAATCAGCCCCAGCATTTT.